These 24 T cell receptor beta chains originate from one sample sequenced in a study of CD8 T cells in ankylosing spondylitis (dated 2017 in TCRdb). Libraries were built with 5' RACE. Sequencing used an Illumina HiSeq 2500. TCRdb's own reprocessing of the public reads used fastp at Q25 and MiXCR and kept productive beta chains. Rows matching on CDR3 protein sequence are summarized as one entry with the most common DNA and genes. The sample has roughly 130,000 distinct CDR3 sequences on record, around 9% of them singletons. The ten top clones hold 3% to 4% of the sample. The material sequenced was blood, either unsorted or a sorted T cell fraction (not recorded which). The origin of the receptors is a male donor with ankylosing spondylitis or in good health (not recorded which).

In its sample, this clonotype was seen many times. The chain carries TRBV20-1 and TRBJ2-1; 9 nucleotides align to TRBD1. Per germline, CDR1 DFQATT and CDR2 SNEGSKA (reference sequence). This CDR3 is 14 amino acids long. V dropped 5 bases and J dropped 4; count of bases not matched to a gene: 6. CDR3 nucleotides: TGCAGTGCTTCCGGGACAGGGATTTACAATGAGCAGTTCTTC. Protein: CSASGTGIYNEQFF.

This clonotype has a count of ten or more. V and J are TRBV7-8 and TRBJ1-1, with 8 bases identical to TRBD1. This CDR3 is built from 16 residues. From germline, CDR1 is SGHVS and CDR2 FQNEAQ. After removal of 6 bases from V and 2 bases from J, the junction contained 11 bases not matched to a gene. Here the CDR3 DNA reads TGTGCCAGCAGAAGCTGGGGGACAGGCCTAAACACTGAAGCTTTCTTT. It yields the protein CASRSWGTGLNTEAFF.

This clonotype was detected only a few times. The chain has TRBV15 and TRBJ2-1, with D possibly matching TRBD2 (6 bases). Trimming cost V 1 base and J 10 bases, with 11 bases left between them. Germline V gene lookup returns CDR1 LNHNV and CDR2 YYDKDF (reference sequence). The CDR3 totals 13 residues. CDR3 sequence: CATSRAGAGEQFF. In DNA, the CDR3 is TGTGCCACCAGCAGAGCGGGAGCTGGCGAGCAGTTCTTC. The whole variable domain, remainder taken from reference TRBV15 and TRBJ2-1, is DAMVIQNPRYQVTQFGKPVTLSCSQTLNHNVMYWYQQKSSQAPKLLFHYYDKDFNNEADTPDNFQSRRPNTSFCFLDIRSPGLGDTAMYLCATSRAGAGEQFFGPGTRLTVL.

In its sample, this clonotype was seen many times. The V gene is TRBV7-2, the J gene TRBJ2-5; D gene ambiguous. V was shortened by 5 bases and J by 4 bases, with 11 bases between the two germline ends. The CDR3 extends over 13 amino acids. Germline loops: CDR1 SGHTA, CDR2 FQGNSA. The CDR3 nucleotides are TGTGCCAGCAGCCCCAGACGAGGAGAGACCCAGTACTTC. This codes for CASSPRRGETQYF.

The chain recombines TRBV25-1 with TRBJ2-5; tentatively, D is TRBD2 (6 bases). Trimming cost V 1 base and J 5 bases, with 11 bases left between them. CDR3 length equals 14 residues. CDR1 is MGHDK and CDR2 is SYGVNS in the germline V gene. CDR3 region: CASSESKGRETQYF. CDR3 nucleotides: TGTGCCAGCAGTGAATCCAAGGGGAGGGAGACCCAGTACTTC.

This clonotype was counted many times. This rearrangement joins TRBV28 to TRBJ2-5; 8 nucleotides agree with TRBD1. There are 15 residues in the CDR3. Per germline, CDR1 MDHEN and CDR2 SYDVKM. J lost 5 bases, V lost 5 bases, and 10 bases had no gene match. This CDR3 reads CASSPTQGVRETQYF. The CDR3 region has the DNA TGTGCCAGCAGTCCAACACAGGGGGTGCGGGAGACCCAGTACTTC.

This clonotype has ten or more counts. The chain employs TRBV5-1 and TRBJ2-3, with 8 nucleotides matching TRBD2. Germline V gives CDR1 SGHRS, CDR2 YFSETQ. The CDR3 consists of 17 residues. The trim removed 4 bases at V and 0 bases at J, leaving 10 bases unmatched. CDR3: CASSKTVAGPSTDTQYF. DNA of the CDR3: TGCGCCAGCAGCAAAACCGTAGCGGGACCAAGCACAGATACGCAGTATTTT.

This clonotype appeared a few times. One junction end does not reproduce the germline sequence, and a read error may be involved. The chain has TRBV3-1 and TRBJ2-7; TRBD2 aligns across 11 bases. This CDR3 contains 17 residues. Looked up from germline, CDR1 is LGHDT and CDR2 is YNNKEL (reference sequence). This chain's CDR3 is CATSQYGLAGKIYEQYF. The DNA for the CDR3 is TGTGCCACCAGCCAATACGGACTAGCGGGTAAAATCTACGAGCAGTACTTC.

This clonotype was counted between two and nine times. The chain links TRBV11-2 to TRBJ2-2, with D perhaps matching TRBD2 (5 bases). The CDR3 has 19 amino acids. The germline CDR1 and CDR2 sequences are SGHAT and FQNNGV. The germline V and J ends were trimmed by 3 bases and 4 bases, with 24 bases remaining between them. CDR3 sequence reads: CASSLNIRRGFRGTGELFF. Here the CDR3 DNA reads TGTGCCAGCAGCTTGAATATTAGACGGGGATTTCGTGGCACCGGGGAGCTGTTTTTT. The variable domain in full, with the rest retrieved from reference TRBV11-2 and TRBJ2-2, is EAGVAQSPRYKIIEKRQSVAFWCNPISGHATLYWYQQILGQGPKLLIQFQNNGVVDDSQLPKDRFSAERLKGVDSTLKIQPAKLEDSAVYLCASSLNIRRGFRGTGELFFGEGSRLTVL.

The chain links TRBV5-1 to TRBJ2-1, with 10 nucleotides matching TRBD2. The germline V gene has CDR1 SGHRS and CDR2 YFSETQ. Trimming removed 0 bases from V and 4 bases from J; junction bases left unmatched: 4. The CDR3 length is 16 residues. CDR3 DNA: TGCGCCAGCAGCTTGGATGGTAGCGGGAGGTACAATGAGCAGTTCTTC. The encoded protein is CASSLDGSGRYNEQFF.

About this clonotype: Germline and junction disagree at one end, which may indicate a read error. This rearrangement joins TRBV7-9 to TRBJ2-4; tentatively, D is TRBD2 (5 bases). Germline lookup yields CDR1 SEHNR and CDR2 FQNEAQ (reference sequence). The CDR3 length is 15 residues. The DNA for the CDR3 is TGTGCCAGCAGCGAAGTCGAGCTAGCCAAGAACATTCAGTACTTC. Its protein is CASSEVELAKNIQYF.

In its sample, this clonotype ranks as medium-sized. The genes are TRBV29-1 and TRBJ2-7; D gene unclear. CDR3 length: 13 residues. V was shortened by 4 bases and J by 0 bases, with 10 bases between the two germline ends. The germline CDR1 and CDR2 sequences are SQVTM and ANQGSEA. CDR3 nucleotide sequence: TGCAGCGTTGCAAGGACGAACTCCTACGAGCAGTACTTC. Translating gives CSVARTNSYEQYF.

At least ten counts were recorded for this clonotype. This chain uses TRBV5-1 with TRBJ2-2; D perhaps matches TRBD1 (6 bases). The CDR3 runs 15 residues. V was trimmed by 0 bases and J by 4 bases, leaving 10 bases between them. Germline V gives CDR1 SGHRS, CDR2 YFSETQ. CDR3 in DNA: TGCGCCAGCAGCTTGGAACAGGGCTCCACCGGGGAGCTGTTTTTT. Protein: CASSLEQGSTGELFF.

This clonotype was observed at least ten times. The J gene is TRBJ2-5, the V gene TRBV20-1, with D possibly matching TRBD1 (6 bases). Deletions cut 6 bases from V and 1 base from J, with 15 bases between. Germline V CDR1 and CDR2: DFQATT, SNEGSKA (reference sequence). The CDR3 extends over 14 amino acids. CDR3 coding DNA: TGCAGTGCCCTGAGCAGGACAGCCCAAGAGACCCAGTACTTC. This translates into CSALSRTAQETQYF.

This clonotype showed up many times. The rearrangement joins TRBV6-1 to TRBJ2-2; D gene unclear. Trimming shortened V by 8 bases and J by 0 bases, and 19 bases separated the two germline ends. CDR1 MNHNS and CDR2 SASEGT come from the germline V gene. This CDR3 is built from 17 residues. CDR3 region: CASRTIGLTTNTGELFF. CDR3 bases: TGTGCCAGCCGAACGATAGGGCTAACCACGAACACCGGGGAGCTGTTTTTT.

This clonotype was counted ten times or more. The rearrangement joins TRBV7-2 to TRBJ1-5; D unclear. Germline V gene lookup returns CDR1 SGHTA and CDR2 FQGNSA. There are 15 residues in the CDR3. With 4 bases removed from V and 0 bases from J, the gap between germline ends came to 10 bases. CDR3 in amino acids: CASSSRLGSNQPQHF. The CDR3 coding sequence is TGTGCCAGCAGCTCCCGGTTGGGTAGCAATCAGCCCCAGCATTTT.

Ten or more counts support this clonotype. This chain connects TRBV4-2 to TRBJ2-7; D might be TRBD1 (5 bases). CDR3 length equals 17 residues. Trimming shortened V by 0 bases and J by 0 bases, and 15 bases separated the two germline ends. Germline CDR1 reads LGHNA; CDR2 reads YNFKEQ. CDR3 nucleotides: TGTGCCAGCAGCCAAGAACAGTGGGGCGGCAGCTCCTACGAGCAGTACTTC. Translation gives CASSQEQWGGSSYEQYF.

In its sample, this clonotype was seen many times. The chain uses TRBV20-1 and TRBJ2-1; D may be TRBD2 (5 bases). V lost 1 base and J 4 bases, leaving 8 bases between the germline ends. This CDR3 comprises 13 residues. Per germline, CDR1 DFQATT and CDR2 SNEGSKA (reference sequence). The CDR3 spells CSARVPGYNEQFF. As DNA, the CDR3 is TGCAGTGCTAGAGTACCGGGGTACAATGAGCAGTTCTTC.

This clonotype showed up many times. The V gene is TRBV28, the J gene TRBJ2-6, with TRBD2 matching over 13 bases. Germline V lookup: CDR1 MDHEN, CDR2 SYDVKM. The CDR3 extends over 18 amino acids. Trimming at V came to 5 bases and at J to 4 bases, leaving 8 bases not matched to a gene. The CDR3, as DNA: TGTGCCAGCAGTCCTACGGGACTAGCGGGAATCGGGGCCAACGTCCTGACTTTC. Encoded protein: CASSPTGLAGIGANVLTF. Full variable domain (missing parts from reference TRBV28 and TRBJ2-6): DVKVTQSSRYLVKRTGEKVFLECVQDMDHENMFWYRQDPGLGLRLIYFSYDVKMKEKGDIPEGYSVSREKKERFSLILESASTNQTSMYLCASSPTGLAGIGANVLTFGAGSRLTVL.

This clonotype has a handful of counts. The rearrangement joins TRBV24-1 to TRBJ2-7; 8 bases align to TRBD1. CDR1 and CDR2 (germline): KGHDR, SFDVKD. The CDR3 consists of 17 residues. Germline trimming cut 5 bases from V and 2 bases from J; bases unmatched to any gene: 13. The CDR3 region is CATSVKKTGVEPYEQYF. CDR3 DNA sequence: TGTGCCACCAGTGTTAAAAAGACAGGGGTCGAGCCCTACGAGCAGTACTTC.

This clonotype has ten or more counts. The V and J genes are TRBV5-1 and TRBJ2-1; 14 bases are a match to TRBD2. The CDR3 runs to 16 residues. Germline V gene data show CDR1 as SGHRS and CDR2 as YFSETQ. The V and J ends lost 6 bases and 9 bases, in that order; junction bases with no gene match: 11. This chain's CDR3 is CASTTPGLAGEGEQFF. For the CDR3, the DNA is TGCGCCAGCACCACCCCGGGACTAGCGGGAGAGGGTGAGCAGTTCTTC.

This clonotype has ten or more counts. CDR3 region: CASSGQAWSGYTF. DNA for the CDR3: TGTGCCAGCAGTGGACAGGCTTGGAGTGGCTACACCTTC. The chain couples TRBV12-3 or TRBV12-4 to TRBJ1-2, with 7 bases aligning to TRBD1. The CDR3 extends over 13 amino acids. The V and J ends lost 5 bases and 7 bases, in that order; junction bases with no gene match: 7.

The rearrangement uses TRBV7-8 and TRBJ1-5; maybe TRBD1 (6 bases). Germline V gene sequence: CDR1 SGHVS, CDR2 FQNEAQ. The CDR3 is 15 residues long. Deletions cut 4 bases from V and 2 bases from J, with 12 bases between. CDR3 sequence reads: CASSSLYRGNQPQHF. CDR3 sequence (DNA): TGTGCCAGCAGCTCGCTGTACAGGGGCAATCAGCCCCAGCATTTT.

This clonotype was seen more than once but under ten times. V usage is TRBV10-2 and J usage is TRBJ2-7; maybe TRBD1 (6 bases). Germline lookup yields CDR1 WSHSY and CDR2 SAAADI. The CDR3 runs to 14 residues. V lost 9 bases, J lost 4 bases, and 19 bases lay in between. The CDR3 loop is CASGSDRQLYEQYF. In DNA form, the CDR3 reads TGCGCCAGTGGGTCCGACAGGCAACTTTACGAGCAGTACTTC.